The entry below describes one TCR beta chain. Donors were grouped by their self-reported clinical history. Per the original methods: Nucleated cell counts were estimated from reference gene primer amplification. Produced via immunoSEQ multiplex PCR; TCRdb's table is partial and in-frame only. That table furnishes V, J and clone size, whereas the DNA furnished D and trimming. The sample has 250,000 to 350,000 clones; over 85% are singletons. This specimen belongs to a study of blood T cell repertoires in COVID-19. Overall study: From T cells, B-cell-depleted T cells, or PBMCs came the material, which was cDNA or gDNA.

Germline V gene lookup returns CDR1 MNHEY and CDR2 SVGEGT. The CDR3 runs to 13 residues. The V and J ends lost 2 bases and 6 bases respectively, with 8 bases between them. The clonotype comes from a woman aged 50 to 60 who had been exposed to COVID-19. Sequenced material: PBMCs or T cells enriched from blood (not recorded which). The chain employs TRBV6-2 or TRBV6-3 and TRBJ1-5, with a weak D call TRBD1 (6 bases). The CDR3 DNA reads TGTGCCAGCAGTTACGGGACACGTCAGCCCCAGCATTTT. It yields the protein CASSYGTRQPQHF.